These 9 T cell receptor beta chains came from one sample sequenced in a study of cytomegalovirus exposure and HLA in healthy donors. It was with 60 Vbeta and 13 Jbeta primers that the PCR ran. TCRdb's table, derived via immunoSEQ multiplex PCR, lists solely in-frame clones and lacks some. Recorded for this sample: about 130,000 clones. The sample comprised PBMCs. All receptors derive from a woman aged 55-69 years in good health and CMV-seronegative.

The chain employs TRBV2 and TRBJ2-1, with D perhaps TRBD2 (5 bases). V shed 6 bases and J shed 6 bases, with 18 bases lying between them. Per germline, CDR1 SNHLY and CDR2 FYNNEI. The CDR3 runs to 15 residues. The CDR3 is CASRAMASSANEQFF. The CDR3 bases are TGTGCCAGCAGAGCTATGGCTAGCTCGGCCAATGAGCAGTTCTTC.

V is TRBV5-4 and J is TRBJ1-3, with D maybe TRBD1 (6 bases). V gave up 4 bases and J gave up 4 bases, with 12 bases separating them. The V gene's germline CDR1 is SGHNT and CDR2 YYREEE (reference sequence). The CDR3 is made up of 14 amino acids. The CDR3 DNA follows: TGTGCCAGCAGCGGTGGGACACTAGGAAACACCATATATTTT. Its protein is CASSGGTLGNTIYF.

The V and J genes are TRBV6-5 and TRBJ1-1; D not resolved. Germline values: CDR1 MNHEY, CDR2 SVGAGI. Trimming removed 0 bases at V and 0 bases at J, with 8 bases between. This CDR3 is built from 15 residues. The CDR3 here is CASSYSISMNTEAFF. The CDR3 DNA sequence: TGTGCCAGCAGTTACTCGATCAGTATGAACACTGAAGCTTTCTTT.

This chain uses TRBV28 with TRBJ2-7; a possible D gene is TRBD2 (6 bases). This CDR3 comprises 12 residues. The germline V gene encodes CDR1 MDHEN and CDR2 SYDVKM. Trimming pared 10 bases from V and 3 bases from J, leaving 13 bases between. CDR3 amino acids: CATHQTSYEQYF. Written as DNA, the CDR3 is TGTGCCACTCACCAGACTAGCTACGAGCAGTACTTC.

The chain combines TRBV28 with TRBJ2-2; 7 bases align to TRBD2. Germline V gene data show CDR1 as MDHEN and CDR2 as SYDVKM. The CDR3 length is 15 residues. Trimming cost V 7 bases and J 3 bases; bases outside gene matches: 8. The CDR3 DNA is TGTGCCAGCATCACGGGAGGAGCCGACACCGGGGAGCTGTTTTTT. Amino acids: CASITGGADTGELFF.

This chain joins TRBV2 and TRBJ2-5; the match to TRBD2 covers 10 bases. After removal of 6 bases from V and 5 bases from J, the junction contained 12 bases not matched to a gene. Germline values: CDR1 SNHLY, CDR2 FYNNEI. The CDR3 loop spans 16 amino acids. This CDR3 reads CASSTLSGGGGETQYF. CDR3 DNA sequence: TGTGCCAGCAGCACCCTCAGCGGGGGGGGTGGGGAGACCCAGTACTTC. The complete variable domain, with remaining parts taken from reference TRBV2 and TRBJ2-5, reads EPEVTQTPSHQVTQMGQEVILRCVPISNHLYFYWYRQILGQKVEFLVSFYNNEISEKSEIFDDQFSVERPDGSNFTLKIRSTKLEDSAMYFCASSTLSGGGGETQYFGPGTRLLVL.

The chain has TRBV6-1 and TRBJ1-1; D remains unclear. V was trimmed by 4 bases and J by 3 bases, leaving 6 bases between them. The germline V gene encodes CDR1 MNHNS and CDR2 SASEGT. This CDR3 has 12 amino acids. The CDR3 protein is CASSVRYTEAFF. The CDR3 DNA follows: TGTGCCAGCAGTGTGCGGTACACTGAAGCTTTCTTT.

The chain is built from TRBV27 and TRBJ1-4, with 8 bases that match TRBD1. This CDR3 comprises 14 residues. Germline values: CDR1 MNHEY, CDR2 SMNVEV (reference sequence). With V trimmed by 5 bases and J by 4 bases, 3 bases remained unmatched. The CDR3 sequence: CASSIGQGNEKLFF. The CDR3 DNA reads TGTGCCAGCAGTATCGGACAGGGTAATGAAAAACTGTTTTTT.

CDR3 nucleotide sequence: TGTGCCAGCAGTTTCCGGGGACAGGTCTACACCGGGGAGCTGTTTTTT. It specifies CASSFRGQVYTGELFF. The chain couples TRBV28 to TRBJ2-2; 8 nucleotides align to TRBD1. Per the germline V gene, CDR1 is MDHEN and CDR2 is SYDVKM. The J segment lost 3 bases and the V segment lost 3 bases, leaving 6 bases of the junction unmatched. The CDR3 sequence is 16 residues long.